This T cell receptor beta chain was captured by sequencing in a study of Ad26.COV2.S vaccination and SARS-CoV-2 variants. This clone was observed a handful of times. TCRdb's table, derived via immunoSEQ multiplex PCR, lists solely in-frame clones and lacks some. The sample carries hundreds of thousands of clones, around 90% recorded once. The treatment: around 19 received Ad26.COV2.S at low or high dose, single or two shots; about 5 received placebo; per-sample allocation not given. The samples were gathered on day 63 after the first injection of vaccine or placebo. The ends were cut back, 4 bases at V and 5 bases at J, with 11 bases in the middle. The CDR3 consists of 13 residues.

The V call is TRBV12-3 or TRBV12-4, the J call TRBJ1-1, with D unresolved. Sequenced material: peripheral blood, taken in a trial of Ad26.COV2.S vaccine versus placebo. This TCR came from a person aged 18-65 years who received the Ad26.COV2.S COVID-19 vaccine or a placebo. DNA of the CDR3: TGTGCCAGCAGTTGGACGGGGAGGACTGAAGCTTTCTTT. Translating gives CASSWTGRTEAFF.